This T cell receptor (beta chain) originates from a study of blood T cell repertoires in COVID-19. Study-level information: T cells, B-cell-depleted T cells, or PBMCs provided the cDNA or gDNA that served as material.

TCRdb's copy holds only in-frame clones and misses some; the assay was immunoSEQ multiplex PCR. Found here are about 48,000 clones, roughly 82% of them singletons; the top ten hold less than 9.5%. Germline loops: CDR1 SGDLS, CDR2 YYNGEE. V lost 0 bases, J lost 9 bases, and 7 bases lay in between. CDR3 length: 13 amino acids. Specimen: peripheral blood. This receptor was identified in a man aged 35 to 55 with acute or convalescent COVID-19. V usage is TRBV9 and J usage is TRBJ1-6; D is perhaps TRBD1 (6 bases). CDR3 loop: CASSVEGGSPLHF. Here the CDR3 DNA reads TGTGCCAGCAGCGTAGAAGGGGGTTCACCCCTCCACTTT.